A single sample gave rise to the 21 T cell receptor beta chains below, sequenced in a study of cytomegalovirus exposure and HLA in healthy donors (dated by TCRdb to about 2017). Libraries came from the immunoSEQ multiplex PCR assay. For the multiplex PCR, a mixture combining 60 forward primers for TCR Vbeta segments and 13 reverse primers for TCR Jbeta segments was used. Entries here come from immuneACCESS through TCRdb and include only in-frame sequences with V and J called. Some clones fail to appear in such tables; in the studies checked, an unresolved V gene covers under half of the shortfall, and the cause of the remainder is unknown. Here the sample has 90,000 to 130,000 clones; less than 80% occur a single time. The top ten constitute roughly 2.4% of the sample. Sequenced: PBMCs. These receptors came from a woman aged 25 to 39 in good health and CMV-seronegative.

This chain connects TRBV19 to TRBJ2-1, with 10 bases fitting TRBD2. The CDR3 length is 14 residues. Germline V gene data show CDR1 as LNHDA and CDR2 as SQIVND (reference sequence). Trimming at V came to 6 bases and at J to 2 bases, leaving 1 base not matched to a gene. CDR3: CASRSGRAYNEQFF. For the CDR3, the DNA is TGTGCCAGTAGGAGCGGGAGGGCCTACAATGAGCAGTTCTTC.

The chain couples TRBV19 to TRBJ2-7; unclear D gene. This CDR3 contains 12 residues. V was pared by 4 bases and J by 3 bases, with 7 bases between. CDR1 is LNHDA and CDR2 is SQIVND in the germline V gene (reference sequence). The CDR3 region is CASSRLGYEQYF. In nucleotides, the CDR3 is TGTGCCAGTAGTAGACTGGGCTACGAGCAGTACTTC.

The chain uses TRBV5-8 and TRBJ1-2; unclear D gene. Between the trimmed V and J ends, which lost 4 bases and 7 bases, there was a span of 23 bases. Germline V lookup: CDR1 SGHTS, CDR2 YDEGEE. The CDR3 spans 16 residues. For the CDR3, the DNA is TGTGCCAGCAGCCAGCGGGCGGCCTCGGGGTACGGTGGCTACACCTTC. It specifies CASSQRAASGYGGYTF.

The chain links TRBV25-1 to TRBJ2-3, with D perhaps matching TRBD2 (6 bases). V lost 3 bases and J 0 bases, leaving 13 bases between the germline ends. CDR3 length equals 16 residues. The germline V gene has CDR1 MGHDK and CDR2 SYGVNS. As DNA, the CDR3 is TGTGCCAGCAGTGAGCCTTCTAGCGCTAGCACAGATACGCAGTATTTT. Amino acid sequence: CASSEPSSASTDTQYF. The full variable domain, its missing parts supplied by reference TRBV25-1 and TRBJ2-3, is EADIYQTPRYLVIGTGKKITLECSQTMGHDKMYWYQQDPGMELHLIHYSYGVNSTEKGDLSSESTVSRIRTEHFPLTLESARPSHTSQYLCASSEPSSASTDTQYFGPGTRLTVL.

J is TRBJ2-5 and V is TRBV27; 10 nucleotides line up with TRBD2. The CDR3 loop spans 16 amino acids. Germline V gene sequence: CDR1 MNHEY, CDR2 SMNVEV (reference sequence). Trimming took 5 bases from V and 2 from J; bases not matched to a gene: 8. The CDR3 DNA reads as TGTGCCAGCAGTACGCCCCGGACTAGCGGACAAGAGACCCAGTACTTC. It yields the protein CASSTPRTSGQETQYF.

This clone was recorded only once. This chain uses TRBV5-4 with TRBJ2-2; maybe TRBD2 (5 bases). The CDR3 is 16 residues long. V dropped 3 bases and J dropped 8 bases, with 20 bases sitting between them. Germline loops: CDR1 SGHNT, CDR2 YYREEE (reference sequence). The CDR3 bases are TGTGCCAGCAGCTACGAATCGGGATGGCCGGCGGGGGAGCTGTTTTTT. Amino acids: CASSYESGWPAGELFF.

This chain links TRBV15 with TRBJ2-3; 8 bases fit TRBD2. Germline assignment: CDR1 LNHNV and CDR2 YYDKDF (reference sequence). This CDR3 contains 16 residues. The ends lost 4 bases at V and 2 bases at J; junction bases unmatched: 8. The CDR3 sequence is CATSKGREGLTDTQYF. The CDR3 DNA is TGTGCCACCAGCAAAGGACGGGAGGGCCTCACAGATACGCAGTATTTT.

There are a few counts of this clone. This chain uses TRBV19 with TRBJ2-5; 14 nucleotides agree with TRBD2. This CDR3 has 16 amino acids. Germline V gives CDR1 LNHDA, CDR2 SQIVND (reference sequence). V gave up 5 bases and J gave up 2 bases; unmatched junction bases: 4. This chain's CDR3 is CASSVGLAGGQETQYF. Here the CDR3 DNA reads TGTGCCAGTAGTGTCGGACTAGCGGGGGGTCAAGAGACCCAGTACTTC.

This chain links TRBV11-2 with TRBJ2-6; tentative D call: TRBD2 (5 bases). The germline V gene encodes CDR1 SGHAT and CDR2 FQNNGV. This CDR3 is 16 amino acids long. V lost 5 bases and J 0 bases, leaving 11 bases between the germline ends. This CDR3 reads CASSPRGYSGANVLTF. The DNA for the CDR3 is TGTGCCAGCAGCCCCCGGGGATACTCTGGGGCCAACGTCCTGACTTTC.

J is TRBJ1-1 and V is TRBV7-3; 10 bases map to TRBD1. V was pared by 4 bases and J by 3 bases, with 2 bases of the junction left unmatched. The germline V gene has CDR1 SGHTA and CDR2 FQGTGA. The CDR3 extends over 14 amino acids. CDR3 bases: TGTGCCAGCAGCTCGACAGGGGGCGACACTGAAGCTTTCTTT. Its protein is CASSSTGGDTEAFF.

The CDR3 DNA is TGTGCCAGCAAGGAGGGAGGGGGAGGTGAGCAGTTCTTC. Amino acids: CASKEGGGGEQFF. The chain recombines TRBV28 with TRBJ2-1, with TRBD2 as a possible D gene (7 bases). V lost 7 bases to trimming and J lost 9 bases, with 16 bases between them. CDR3 length: 13 residues. Germline V gives CDR1 MDHEN, CDR2 SYDVKM.

This clone turned up a few times. The DNA is left out, because the CDR3 cannot be placed on it with certainty; the CDR3 is given as TCRdb lists it. The chain carries TRBV1 and TRBJ2-3; TRBD2 is taken as the D call from the table, unchecked against the DNA. TRBV1 is a pseudogene. The CDR3 length is 14 residues, termini included. Here the CDR3 reads CTRVAGGSTDTQYF.

This chain connects TRBV5-4 to TRBJ1-2; 8 bases agree with TRBD1. V lost 2 bases, J lost 8 bases, and 8 bases stayed unmatched. CDR1 is SGHNT, CDR2 YYREEE, per germline (reference sequence). CDR3 length equals 14 residues. For the CDR3, the DNA is TGTGCCAGCAGCTTTGAATCTCAGGGGGCGGGCTACACCTTC. Amino acids: CASSFESQGAGYTF.

The genes are TRBV6-1 and TRBJ2-7; 8 bases align to TRBD1. J gave up 0 bases and V 1 base, and 5 bases lay outside the gene matches. This CDR3 region has 16 residues. CDR1 and CDR2 (germline): MNHNS, SASEGT. The CDR3 nucleotides read TGTGCCAGCAGTGAAGGCCCACAGGGGGGCTCCTACGAGCAGTACTTC. Amino acid sequence: CASSEGPQGGSYEQYF.

This clone was picked up a small number of times. V and J are TRBV19 and TRBJ1-5, with D tentatively TRBD1 (5 bases). Trimming cost V 8 bases and J 7 bases, with 21 bases left between them. The CDR3 runs 15 residues. CDR1 is LNHDA, CDR2 SQIVND, per germline (reference sequence). The CDR3 here is CASYQTGAGRQPQHF. The CDR3, as DNA: TGTGCCAGTTACCAAACAGGTGCGGGACGGCAGCCCCAGCATTTT.

This clone was found once. As DNA, the CDR3 is TGTGCCAGCAGCTTATTAGGGACAGGTGACAATGAGCAGTTCTTC. This translates into CASSLLGTGDNEQFF. The chain combines TRBV7-3 with TRBJ2-1; 8 bases match TRBD1. Germline assignment: CDR1 SGHTA and CDR2 FQGTGA. The CDR3 length is 15 residues. The J segment lost 5 bases and the V segment lost 2 bases, leaving 5 bases of the junction unmatched. Based on the CDR3 plus reference TRBV7-3 and TRBJ2-1, the full variable domain is GAGVSQTPSNKVTEKGKYVELRCDPISGHTALYWYRQSLGQGPEFLIYFQGTGAADDSGLPNDRFFAVRPEGSVSTLKIQRTERGDSAVYLCASSLLGTGDNEQFFGPGTRLTVL.

The V gene is TRBV14, the J gene TRBJ2-7, with 7 nucleotides matching TRBD2. The CDR3 contains 18 residues. The V gene end was trimmed by 4 bases and the J gene end by 3 bases; junction bases not matched to a gene: 18. Germline CDR1 reads SGHDN; CDR2 reads FVKESK. Written as DNA, the CDR3 is TGTGCCAGCAGCCCAGGGACTATCCGGGACGAGGGACGCTACGAGCAGTACTTC. It codes for CASSPGTIRDEGRYEQYF.

The chain combines TRBV6-6 with TRBJ1-5; 9 nucleotides match TRBD1. CDR1 and CDR2 from the germline V gene are MNHNY and SVGAGI (reference sequence). CDR3 length equals 15 residues. V dropped 7 bases and J dropped 7; count of bases not matched to a gene: 11. The CDR3 region is CASTEEGQGIQPQHF. The CDR3 coding sequence is TGTGCCAGCACCGAAGAGGGACAGGGTATCCAGCCCCAGCATTTT.

The J gene is TRBJ2-1, the V gene TRBV18; D perhaps matches TRBD1 (5 bases). Germline CDR1 and CDR2: KGHSH and LQKENI. V was pared by 0 bases and J by 7 bases, with 13 bases between. The CDR3 totals 15 residues. The CDR3 region is CASSPPTANKNEQFF. The CDR3 nucleotides read TGTGCCAGCTCACCACCGACAGCTAACAAAAATGAGCAGTTCTTC.

As for this clone: At one end the junction does not follow the germline gene, possibly because of a read error. The same CDR3 also results from other DNA sequences found in this sample. V is TRBV6-5 and J is TRBJ1-1, with D possibly TRBD1 on 6 matching bases. The CDR3 runs 15 residues. The germline CDR1 and CDR2 sequences are MNHEY and SVGAGI. The CDR3 DNA reads TGCGCCAGCAGTTACGCGGACAGAATGAACACTGAAGCTTTCTTT. Its translation is CASSYADRMNTEAFF.

The chain has TRBV19 and TRBJ1-3, with TRBD1 as a possible D gene (5 bases). The V and J ends lost 6 bases and 2 bases respectively, with 14 bases between them. The length of the CDR3 is 15 residues. Germline V CDR1 and CDR2: LNHDA, SQIVND (reference sequence). In DNA form, the CDR3 reads TGTGCCAGTAGGGCCCCCGGGACTGCTGGAAACACCATATATTTT. Translated: CASRAPGTAGNTIYF.